Following are 19 T cell receptor beta chains from one sample sequenced in a study of blood T cells in healthy people across ages. Primers used in a second PCR of about 6 to 11 cycles were a sample-barcoded 5' primer and a J-beta primer mix. TCRdb re-derived calls from the 5' RACE reads in MiXCR, one entry per CDR3 protein. Among some 1.4 million distinct CDR3 sequences listed, roughly 40% were seen once. Sequencing used blood. These receptors all stem from a woman aged 18-29 years in good health.

In this sample, this clonotype turned up a few times. This chain joins TRBV12-3 or TRBV12-4 and TRBJ1-2; 7 nucleotides match TRBD1. The CDR3 has 21 amino acids. V lost 3 bases to trimming and J lost 8 bases; unmatched junction nucleotides: 30. The CDR3 loop reads CASSFSVPDRAAGGGHQGYTF. The CDR3 region has the DNA TGTGCCAGCAGTTTTTCTGTGCCCGACAGGGCAGCCGGAGGCGGGCATCAGGGCTACACCTTC.

The chain employs TRBV7-9 and TRBJ2-3, with 10 positions matching TRBD2. The CDR3 covers 16 residues. After removal of 5 bases from V and 5 bases from J, the junction contained 10 bases not matched to a gene. Germline V gene data show CDR1 as SEHNR and CDR2 as FQNEAQ (reference sequence). CDR3 loop: CASSPRLAGEGDTQYF. The CDR3 coding sequence is TGTGCCAGCAGCCCCAGGCTAGCGGGAGAAGGAGATACGCAGTATTTT.

This clonotype occurred a few times. J is TRBJ1-2 and V is TRBV6-2 or TRBV6-3, with a possible D match to TRBD1 (5 bases). From germline, CDR1 is MNHEY and CDR2 SVGEGT. V was shortened by 6 bases and J by 4 bases, with 9 bases between the two germline ends. The CDR3 loop spans 12 amino acids. CDR3 coding DNA: TGTGCCAGCAGGGCGGGACTCTATGGCTACACCTTC. It yields the protein CASRAGLYGYTF.

This rearrangement joins TRBV11-2 to TRBJ2-1; D is tentatively TRBD1 or TRBD2 (5 bases each). The CDR3 runs to 15 residues. Trimming took 2 bases from V and 8 from J, leaving 16 bases between them. Germline CDR1 reads SGHAT; CDR2 reads FQNNGV. The CDR3 loop reads CASSLTRDLSDEQFF. The DNA for the CDR3 is TGTGCCAGCAGCTTAACTCGGGACCTGAGCGATGAGCAGTTCTTC.

This clonotype is a singleton in its sample. The chain couples TRBV5-1 to TRBJ2-5, with TRBD2 as a possible D gene (7 bases). V lost 2 bases and J 5 bases, leaving 16 bases between the germline ends. The CDR3 has 15 residues. Germline lookup yields CDR1 SGHRS and CDR2 YFSETQ. CDR3 bases: TGCGCCAGCAGCTTCGGCGGGGGCGGTAGGGAGACCCAGTACTTC. Translated, it gives CASSFGGGGRETQYF.

This clonotype has at least ten counts. The chain recombines TRBV29-1 with TRBJ2-3; possible D gene TRBD1, 5 bases. Trimming pared 6 bases from V and 1 base from J, leaving 8 bases between. CDR3 size: 12 residues. Germline CDR1 is SQVTM and CDR2 is ANQGSEA. The CDR3 sequence: CSVGQGTDTQYF. DNA of the CDR3: TGCAGCGTGGGGCAGGGCACAGATACGCAGTATTTT.

This rearrangement joins TRBV5-1 to TRBJ2-3; 7 positions match TRBD2. J lost 2 bases, V lost 4 bases, and 13 bases had no gene match. Per germline, CDR1 SGHRS and CDR2 YFSETQ. This CDR3 has 17 amino acids. Written as DNA, the CDR3 is TGCGCCAGCAGCCCCAAGTCTAGCGGATTGTTCACAGATACGCAGTATTTT. Translated, it gives CASSPKSSGLFTDTQYF.

A word on this clonotype: The junction and the germline gene differ at one end; a read error may be behind it. V and J are TRBV14 and TRBJ1-1; no clear D gene. The germline CDR1 and CDR2 sequences are SGHDN and FVKESK. The CDR3 is made up of 13 amino acids. The CDR3 loop reads CASGQVESYEAFF. DNA of the CDR3: TGTGCCAGCGGCCAAGTCGAATCCTATGAAGCTTTCTTT.

This chain uses TRBV9 with TRBJ1-5; TRBD1 might be the D (6 bases). The CDR3 is made up of 16 amino acids. Germline V CDR1 and CDR2: SGDLS, YYNGEE. V lost 3 bases and J lost 3, with 16 bases in between. CDR3 in amino acids: CASSARTGTFNQPQHF. The CDR3 nucleotides are TGTGCCAGCAGCGCACGCACAGGGACCTTCAATCAGCCCCAGCATTTT.

This clonotype was seen a few times. The chain joins TRBV5-1 to TRBJ2-7, with D hard to call. The CDR3 runs 18 residues. From germline, CDR1 is SGHRS and CDR2 YFSETQ. Trimming removed 1 base from V and 2 bases from J, with 22 bases in between. The CDR3 protein is CASSLSFVSTTQAYEQYF. The CDR3 nucleotides are TGCGCCAGCAGCTTGTCTTTCGTTTCGACAACCCAAGCCTACGAGCAGTACTTC.

This sequence joins TRBV7-9 and TRBJ2-5; 8 bases line up with TRBD2. J lost 4 bases, V lost 5 bases, and 15 bases had no gene match. There are 17 residues in the CDR3. Germline V gene lookup returns CDR1 SEHNR and CDR2 FQNEAQ (reference sequence). The CDR3 bases are TGTGCCAGCAGCCGAGCGGCAAGCGGGGGTATATTAGAGACCCAGTACTTC. This sequence encodes CASSRAASGGILETQYF. The full variable domain, with the rest looked up from reference TRBV7-9 and TRBJ2-5, is DTGVSQNPRHKITKRGQNVTFRCDPISEHNRLYWYRQTLGQGPEFLTYFQNEAQLEKSRLLSDRFSAERPKGSFSTLEIQRTEQGDSAMYLCASSRAASGGILETQYFGPGTRLLVL.

This clonotype has only a few counts. This rearrangement joins TRBV11-2 to TRBJ2-5, with D possibly matching TRBD2 (5 bases). Germline-derived CDR1 and CDR2 are SGHAT and FQNNGV. The CDR3 consists of 15 residues. V lost 6 bases, J lost 2 bases, and 16 bases lay in between. CDR3 sequence (DNA): TGTGCCAGCAGGCCGGAGAGGGCTATTCAAGAGACCCAGTACTTC. Amino acid sequence: CASRPERAIQETQYF.

This clonotype was seen more than once but under ten times. V gene TRBV20-1 combines with J gene TRBJ2-3, with TRBD1 as a possible D gene (6 bases). This CDR3 contains 17 residues. V lost 3 bases and J lost 0, with 19 bases in between. Germline V gives CDR1 DFQATT, CDR2 SNEGSKA (reference sequence). The CDR3 coding sequence is TGCAGTGCTAGGGGCGCCGGGACACTTTCTAGCACAGATACGCAGTATTTT. This translates into CSARGAGTLSSTDTQYF.

In DNA form, the CDR3 reads TGTGCCAGCAGAAGACCCGGGAGCACAGATACGCAGTATTTT. It yields the protein CASRRPGSTDTQYF. This chain uses TRBV6-5 with TRBJ2-3; the D is unclear. Trimming removed 6 bases from V and 0 bases from J, with 10 bases in between. The CDR3 is 14 residues long. The germline gives CDR1 MNHEY, CDR2 SVGAGI.

The chain combines TRBV7-9 with TRBJ2-7; D might be TRBD2 (5 bases). CDR1 is SEHNR, CDR2 FQNEAQ, per germline (reference sequence). The CDR3 extends over 12 amino acids. V was clipped by 1 base and J by 9 bases, with 10 bases between them. CDR3 amino acids: CASSLGESRQYF. The CDR3 region has the DNA TGTGCCAGCAGCTTAGGGGAGTCCCGGCAGTACTTC.

Points on this clonotype: One base away lies a much larger clone, so this may be a sequencing read error. The rearrangement uses TRBV11-1 and TRBJ2-1; 14 nucleotides agree with TRBD2. The J call may be wrong; the DNA end is better matched by TRBJ2-7. Germline V gene sequence: CDR1 SGHAT, CDR2 FQDESV (reference sequence). This CDR3 has 16 residues. The CDR3 coding sequence is TGTGCCAGCAGCTGGACTAGCGGGGGGTCCTACAATGAGCAGTACTTC. It is translated as CASSWTSGGSYNEQYF.

This clonotype has a single count. The V and J genes are TRBV9 and TRBJ2-1; weak D call: TRBD1 (5 bases). Per the germline V gene, CDR1 is SGDLS and CDR2 is YYNGEE. The V end lost 0 bases, the J end lost 10 bases, and 14 bases lay between the germline ends. This CDR3 has 14 amino acids. CDR3 residues: CASSVDQGTYEQFF. DNA of the CDR3: TGTGCCAGCAGCGTAGATCAGGGTACCTACGAGCAGTTCTTC.

The chain recombines TRBV6-1 with TRBJ2-7; 9 nucleotides align to TRBD2. CDR1 MNHNS and CDR2 SASEGT come from the germline V gene. CDR3 length: 16 amino acids. J lost 4 bases, V lost 3 bases, and 10 bases had no gene match. CDR3 in amino acids: CASSEGGSGGPYEQYF. The CDR3 nucleotides read TGTGCCAGCAGTGAGGGGGGTAGCGGGGGTCCTTACGAGCAGTACTTC.

V is TRBV27 and J is TRBJ2-3, with D possibly being TRBD2 (6 bases). The CDR3 covers 15 residues. The V end was cut by 3 bases, the J end by 4 bases, with 14 bases between. The germline gives CDR1 MNHEY, CDR2 SMNVEV (reference sequence). CDR3 sequence (DNA): TGTGCCAGCAGTTTTTACGGGAGAGGCGCAGATACGCAGTATTTT. This codes for CASSFYGRGADTQYF.